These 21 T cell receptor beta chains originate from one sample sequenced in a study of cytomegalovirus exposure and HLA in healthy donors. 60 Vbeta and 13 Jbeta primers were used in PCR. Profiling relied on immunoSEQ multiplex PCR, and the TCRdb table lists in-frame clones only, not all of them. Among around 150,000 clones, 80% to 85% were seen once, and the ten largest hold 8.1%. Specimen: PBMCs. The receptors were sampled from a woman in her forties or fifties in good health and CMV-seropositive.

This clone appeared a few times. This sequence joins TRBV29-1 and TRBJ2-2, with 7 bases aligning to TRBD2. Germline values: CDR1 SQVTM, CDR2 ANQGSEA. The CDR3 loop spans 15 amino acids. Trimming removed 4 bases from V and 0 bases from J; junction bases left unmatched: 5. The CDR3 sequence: CSVGGGLTNTGELFF. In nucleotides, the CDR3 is TGCAGCGTTGGGGGGGGACTCACGAACACCGGGGAGCTGTTTTTT.

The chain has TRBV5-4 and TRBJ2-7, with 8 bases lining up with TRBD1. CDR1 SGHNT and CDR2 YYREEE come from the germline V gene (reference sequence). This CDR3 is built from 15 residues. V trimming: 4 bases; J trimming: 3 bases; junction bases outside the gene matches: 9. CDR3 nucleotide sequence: TGTGCCAGCAGCGCAGAAGACAGGGGTCACTACGAGCAGTACTTC. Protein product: CASSAEDRGHYEQYF.

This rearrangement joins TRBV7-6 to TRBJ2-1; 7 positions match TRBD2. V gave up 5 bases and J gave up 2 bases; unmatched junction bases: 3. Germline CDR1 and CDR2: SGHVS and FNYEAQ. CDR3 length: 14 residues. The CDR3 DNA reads TGTGCCAGCAGCCCCAGCGGGGCCTACAATGAGCAGTTCTTC. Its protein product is CASSPSGAYNEQFF.

CDR3 protein: CASSYWSSGNTIYF. For the CDR3, the DNA is TGTGCCAGCAGTTACTGGAGCTCTGGAAACACCATATATTTT. The chain recombines TRBV6-6 with TRBJ1-3; no clear D. The CDR3 sequence is 14 residues long. Germline CDR1 and CDR2: MNHNY and SVGAGI (reference sequence). V lost 1 base and J lost 0, with 4 bases in between.

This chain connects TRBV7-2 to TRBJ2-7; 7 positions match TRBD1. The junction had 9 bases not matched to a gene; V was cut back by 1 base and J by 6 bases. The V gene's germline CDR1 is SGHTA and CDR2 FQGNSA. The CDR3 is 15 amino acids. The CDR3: CASSLVGTVFCEQYF. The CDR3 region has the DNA TGTGCCAGCAGCTTAGTAGGGACAGTTTTCTGCGAGCAGTACTTC.

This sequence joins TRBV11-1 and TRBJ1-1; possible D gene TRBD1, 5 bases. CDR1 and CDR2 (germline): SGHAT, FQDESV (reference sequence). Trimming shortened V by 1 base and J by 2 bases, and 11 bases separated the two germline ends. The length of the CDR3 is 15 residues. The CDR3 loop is CASSLVGRYNTEAFF. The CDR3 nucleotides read TGTGCCAGCAGCTTAGTGGGGCGGTATAACACTGAAGCTTTCTTT.

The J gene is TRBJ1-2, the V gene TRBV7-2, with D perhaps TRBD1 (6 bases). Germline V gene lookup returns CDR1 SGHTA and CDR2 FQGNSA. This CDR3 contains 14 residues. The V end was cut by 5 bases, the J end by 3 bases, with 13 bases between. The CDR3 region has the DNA TGTGCCAGCAGCCGTGGGGGCAGGGACTATGGCTACACCTTC. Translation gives CASSRGGRDYGYTF.

The CDR3 protein is CASSNRTVVNSPLHF. The DNA for the CDR3 is TGTGCCAGCAGCAATAGGACAGTAGTTAATTCACCCCTCCACTTT. The chain uses TRBV7-9 and TRBJ1-6, with D maybe TRBD1 (6 bases). The CDR3 is made up of 15 amino acids. Germline V gives CDR1 SEHNR, CDR2 FQNEAQ (reference sequence). V was trimmed by 5 bases and J by 6 bases, leaving 14 bases between them.

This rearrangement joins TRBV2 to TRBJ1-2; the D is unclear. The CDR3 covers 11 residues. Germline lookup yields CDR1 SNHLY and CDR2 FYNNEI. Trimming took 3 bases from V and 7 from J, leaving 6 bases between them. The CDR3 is CASSETGGYTF. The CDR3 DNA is TGTGCCAGCAGTGAGACGGGTGGCTACACCTTC.

CDR3 amino acids: CASSLANTGRMDYEQYF. DNA of the CDR3: TGCGCCAGCAGCTTGGCCAATACAGGTCGAATGGACTACGAGCAGTACTTC. The genes are TRBV5-1 and TRBJ2-7, with a possible D match to TRBD1 (5 bases). Trimming removed 0 bases from V and 3 bases from J, with 19 bases in between. The CDR3 spans 17 residues. Germline V CDR1 and CDR2: SGHRS, YFSETQ.

This CDR3 is CASSSFDTQYF. The CDR3 DNA reads TGTGCCAGCAGTTCATTTGATACGCAGTATTTT. This rearrangement joins TRBV7-2 to TRBJ2-3; no firm D call. The CDR3 totals 11 residues. V lost 6 bases and J lost 6, with 7 bases in between. Germline V lookup: CDR1 SGHTA, CDR2 FQGNSA.

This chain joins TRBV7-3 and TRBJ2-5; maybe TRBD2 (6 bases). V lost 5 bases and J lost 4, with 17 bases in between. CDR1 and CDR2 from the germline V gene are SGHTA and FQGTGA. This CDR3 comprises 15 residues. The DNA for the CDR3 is TGTGCCAGCAGCCCACGTCCCGAGGGAGGAGAGACCCAGTACTTC. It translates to CASSPRPEGGETQYF.

The CDR3 here is CASSTRDREVETQYF. In DNA form, the CDR3 reads TGTGCCAGCAGCACCCGAGACAGGGAGGTGGAGACCCAGTACTTC. The chain employs TRBV9 and TRBJ2-5, with D maybe TRBD1 (7 bases). Germline lookup yields CDR1 SGDLS and CDR2 YYNGEE. Trimming left V 4 bases short and J 5 bases short, with 18 bases between. CDR3 length: 15 residues. Looking up the rest from reference TRBV9 and TRBJ2-5 gives the full variable domain: DSGVTQTPKHLITATGQRVTLRCSPRSGDLSVYWYQQSLDQGLQFLIQYYNGEERAKGNILERFSAQQFPDLHSELNLSSLELGDSALYFCASSTRDREVETQYFGPGTRLLVL.

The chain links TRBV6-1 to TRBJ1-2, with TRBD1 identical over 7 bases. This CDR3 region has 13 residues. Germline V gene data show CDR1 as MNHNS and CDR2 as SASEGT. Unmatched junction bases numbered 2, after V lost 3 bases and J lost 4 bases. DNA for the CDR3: TGTGCCAGCAGTGACAGGGGGATCTATGGCTACACCTTC. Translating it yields CASSDRGIYGYTF.

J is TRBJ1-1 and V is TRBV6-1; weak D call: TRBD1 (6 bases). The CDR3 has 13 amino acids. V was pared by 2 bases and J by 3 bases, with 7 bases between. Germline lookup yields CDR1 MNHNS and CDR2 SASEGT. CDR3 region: CASSEYRDTEAFF. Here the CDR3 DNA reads TGTGCCAGCAGTGAATACAGGGACACTGAAGCTTTCTTT.

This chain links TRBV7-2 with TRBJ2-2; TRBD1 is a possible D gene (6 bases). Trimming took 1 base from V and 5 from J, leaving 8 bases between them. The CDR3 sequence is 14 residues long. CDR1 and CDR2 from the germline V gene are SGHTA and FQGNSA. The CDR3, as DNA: TGTGCCAGCAGCTTAGTGAGGGGGACCGGGGAGCTGTTTTTT. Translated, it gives CASSLVRGTGELFF.

DNA for the CDR3: TGTGCCTGGACACCAGGGCAAGAGACCCAGTACTTC. This codes for CAWTPGQETQYF. This rearrangement joins TRBV30 to TRBJ2-5; a weak D match, TRBD1 (5 bases). From germline, CDR1 is GTSNPN and CDR2 SVGIG (reference sequence). This CDR3 comprises 12 residues. Trimming took 4 bases from V and 2 from J, leaving 8 bases between them.

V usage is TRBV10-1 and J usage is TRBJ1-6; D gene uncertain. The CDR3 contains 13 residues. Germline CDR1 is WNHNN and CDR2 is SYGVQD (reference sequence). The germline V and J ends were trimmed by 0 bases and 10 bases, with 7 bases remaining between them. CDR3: CASSESTTSPLHF. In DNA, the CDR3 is TGCGCCAGCAGTGAGTCCACAACCTCACCCCTCCACTTT.

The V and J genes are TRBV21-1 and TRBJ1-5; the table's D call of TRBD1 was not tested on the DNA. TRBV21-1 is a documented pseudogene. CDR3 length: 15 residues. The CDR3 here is CASSKGGGGNQPQHF. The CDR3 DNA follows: TGTGCCAGCAGCAAAGGAGGGGGTGGAAATCAGCCCCAGCATTTT.

In DNA form, the CDR3 reads TGTGCCAGCAGCTTAGGAGGTTCCGGGGAGCTGTTTTTT. Encoded protein: CASSLGGSGELFF. The V call is TRBV7-9, the J call TRBJ2-2; D not resolved. Trimming pared 1 base from V and 6 bases from J, leaving 6 bases between. The CDR3 covers 13 residues. Germline values: CDR1 SEHNR, CDR2 FQNEAQ (reference sequence). Combining the CDR3 with reference TRBV7-9 and TRBJ2-2 gives the whole variable domain DTGVSQNPRHKITKRGQNVTFRCDPISEHNRLYWYRQTLGQGPEFLTYFQNEAQLEKSRLLSDRFSAERPKGSFSTLEIQRTEQGDSAMYLCASSLGGSGELFFGEGSRLTVL.

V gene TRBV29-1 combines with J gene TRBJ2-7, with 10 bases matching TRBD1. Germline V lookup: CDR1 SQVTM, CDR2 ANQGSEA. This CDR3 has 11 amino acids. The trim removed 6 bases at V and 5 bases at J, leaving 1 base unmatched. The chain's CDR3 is CSVTGGDEQYF. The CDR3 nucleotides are TGCAGCGTGACAGGGGGCGACGAGCAGTACTTC.